This T cell receptor beta chain was sequenced during a study of cytomegalovirus exposure and HLA in healthy donors. Study observations and caveats: The study designated 150 or so TCR beta chains cytomegalovirus-associated. Most TCR sequences were uncommon, yet certain public TCRs appeared in many donors.

PCR primers comprised 60 Vbeta and 13 Jbeta primers. Assay used: immunoSEQ multiplex PCR; TCRdb lists only in-frame clones, some missing. The sample has roughly 180,000 clones; around four fifths are singletons. Details on this clone: The antigen remains undetermined.

Specimen: PBMCs. The sequence came from a boy between 2 and 15 years old in good health and CMV-seronegative.

The CDR3 protein is CASSKGTRSTDTQYF. In DNA form, the CDR3 reads TGTGCCAGCAGTAAAGGGACTAGAAGCACAGATACGCAGTATTTT. The genes are TRBV6-1 and TRBJ2-3, with TRBD2 matching 8 bases. This CDR3 contains 15 residues. Germline loops: CDR1 MNHNS, CDR2 SASEGT. Trimming took 5 bases from V and 0 from J; bases not matched to a gene: 4.